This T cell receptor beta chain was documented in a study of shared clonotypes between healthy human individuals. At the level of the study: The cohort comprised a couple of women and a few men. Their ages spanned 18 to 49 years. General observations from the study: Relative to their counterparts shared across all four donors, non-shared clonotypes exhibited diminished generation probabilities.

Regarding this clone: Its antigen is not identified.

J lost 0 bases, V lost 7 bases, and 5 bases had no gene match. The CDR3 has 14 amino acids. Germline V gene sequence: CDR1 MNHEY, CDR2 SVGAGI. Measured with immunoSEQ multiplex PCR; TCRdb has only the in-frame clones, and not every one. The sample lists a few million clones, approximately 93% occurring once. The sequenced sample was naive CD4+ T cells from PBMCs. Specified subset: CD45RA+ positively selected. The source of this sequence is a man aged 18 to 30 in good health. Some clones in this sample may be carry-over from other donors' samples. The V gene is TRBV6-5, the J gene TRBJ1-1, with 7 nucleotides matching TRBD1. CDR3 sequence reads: CASIKGGVNTEAFF. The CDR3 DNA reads TGTGCCAGCATTAAAGGGGGCGTGAACACTGAAGCTTTCTTT.